Listed below are T cell receptor beta chains from one sample, sequenced in a study of OX40 agonist ivuxolimab in advanced cancers. Sequencing was performed with immunoSEQ multiplex PCR; in TCRdb, only in-frame clones are kept and a portion is missing. The data contain some 70,000 clones, about 91% of them singletons. Here the sequenced sample was CD4+ or CD8+ T cells sorted from blood, taken in a trial of the OX40 agonist ivuxolimab. Receptor source: an adult with an advanced solid tumor such as melanoma, head and neck, liver or kidney cancer. CDR3s include the opening cysteine and the closing phenylalanine or tryptophan. The D gene is left open where the match is weak.

. | TRBJ1-5 | TRBV15 | CATSRGSASNQPQHF | TGTGCCACCAGCAGAGGCTCAGCTAGCAATCAGCCCCAGCATTTT
TRBD2 | TRBJ2-4 | TRBV7-6 | CASSPRTSGSVLAKNIQYF | TGTGCCAGCAGCCCCCGGACTAGCGGGAGTGTGCTAGCCAAAAACATTCAGTACTTC
. | TRBJ2-4 | TRBV27 | CASSLANKNIQYF | TGTGCCAGCAGTTTAGCCAACAAAAACATTCAGTACTTC
TRBD1 | TRBJ1-4 | TRBV10-3 | CASRGAGEKLFF | TGTGCCTCCAGGGGGGCAGGGGAAAAACTGTTTTTT
. | TRBJ2-7 | TRBV13 | CASSSSRIGSSSSYEQYF | TGTGCCAGCAGCTCGTCTCGCATAGGGAGTTCGAGCTCCTACGAGCAGTACTTC
. | TRBJ1-6 | TRBV6-4 | CASSEGRGRDSPLHF | TGTGCCAGCAGTGAGGGCAGGGGACGGGATTCACCCCTCCACTTT
. | TRBJ1-1 | TRBV7-9 | CASSLNRPVNTEAFF | TGTGCCAGCAGCTTAAACAGGCCGGTGAACACTGAAGCTTTCTTT
. | TRBJ2-1 | TRBV11-2 | CASSSSRQAYNEQFF | TGTGCCAGCAGCTCCAGCCGACAAGCCTACAATGAGCAGTTCTTC
TRBD1 | TRBJ1-5 | TRBV6-5 | CASSSGTGLNQPQHF | TGTGCCAGCAGTAGCGGGACAGGGTTAAATCAGCCCCAGCATTTT
. | TRBJ2-5 | TRBV2 | CASSALQETQYF | TGTGCCAGCAGTGCGTTACAAGAGACCCAGTACTTC
TRBD2 | TRBJ2-3 | TRBV5-1 | CASSLEREGDTQYF | TGCGCCAGCAGCTTAGAGCGGGAGGGGGATACGCAGTATTTT
. | TRBJ2-7 | TRBV5-1 | CAGSSQQGDEQYF | TGCGCCGGCAGTTCCCAACAGGGCGACGAGCAGTACTTC
. | TRBJ1-3 | TRBV5-1 | CASSLDGNGNTIYF | TGCGCCAGCAGCTTGGACGGGAATGGAAACACCATATATTTT
. | TRBJ2-1 | TRBV9 | CASSVGGESFYEQFF | TGTGCCAGCAGCGTAGGGGGGGAGTCATTCTATGAGCAGTTCTTC
. | TRBJ2-6 | TRBV28 | CASSLSARPSGANVLTF | TGTGCCAGCAGTTTATCGGCGCGGCCCTCTGGGGCCAACGTCCTGACTTTC
TRBD2 | TRBJ2-7 | TRBV10-3 | CAISEPGTSGRTYEQYF | TGTGCCATCAGTGAGCCCGGGACTAGCGGGAGGACCTACGAGCAGTACTTC
TRBD1 | TRBJ1-1 | TRBV19 | CASSITTGEKAFF | TGTGCCAGTAGTATAACCACAGGGGAGAAAGCTTTCTTT
TRBD1 | TRBJ1-5 | TRBV2 | CASSRDRGSNQPQHF | TGTGCCAGCAGTCGGGACAGGGGTAGCAATCAGCCCCAGCATTTT
. | TRBJ2-3 | TRBV10-3 | CAITGREPDTQYF | TGTGCCATCACGGGTCGGGAGCCAGATACGCAGTATTTT
. | TRBJ2-5 | TRBV5-1 | CASSLAILKETQYF | TGCGCCAGCAGCTTGGCCATACTAAAAGAGACCCAGTACTTC